These T cell receptor beta chains were read from a single sample in a study of CD8+ T cells in alopecia areata. Using immunoSEQ multiplex PCR, the repertoire was profiled, and TCRdb retains in-frame clones only, with some absent. Counted here are 270,000 or so clones, 58% occurring once; the ten biggest clones make up over 1.5%. This specimen was CD4+ T cells sorted from blood, taken at week 24, from a patient treated with tofacitinib. The source of these receptors is a human donor with alopecia areata. CDR3s include the opening cysteine and the closing phenylalanine or tryptophan. The D gene is left open where the match is weak. A row's size may be missing; if present it is once, few, many or a size class.

length	size	J	D	V	DNA	CDR3
15	-	TRBJ2-3	-	TRBV29-1	TGCAGCGGCCTACCTACAGGGTTCCTGTGGGATACGCAGTATTTT	CSGLPTGFLWDTQYF
14	-	TRBJ1-5	-	TRBV5-1	TGCGCCAGCAGCCCCGGGGGAGGAGATCAGCCCCAGCATTTT	CASSPGGGDQPQHF
13	-	TRBJ1-6	-	TRBV2	TGTGCCAGCAGAGACAGCAATAATTCACCCCTCCACTTT	CASRDSNNSPLHF
16	-	TRBJ1-6	-	TRBV21-1	TGTGCCAGCAGCAAATCTCCTGGACAGTATAATTCACCCCTCCACTTT	CASSKSPGQYNSPLHF
15	few	TRBJ2-7	-	TRBV25-1	TGTGCCAGCAGTGATCCGTACAGGGCATTCTACGAGCAGTACTTC	CASSDPYRAFYEQYF
13	-	TRBJ1-6	-	TRBV5-1	TGCGCCAGCAGCTTGGAGGAAGATTCACCCCTCCACTTT	CASSLEEDSPLHF
15	-	TRBJ1-5	-	TRBV23-1	TGCGCCAGCAGTCAATTGCCAGGGAAAAAACAGCCCCAGCATTTT	CASSQLPGKKQPQHF
11	-	TRBJ2-1	-	TRBV20-1	TGCAGTGCCCTTAGGGTCAATGAGCAGTTCTTC	CSALRVNEQFF
14	few	TRBJ2-7	-	TRBV11-2	TGTGCCAGCAGCTTACTCCTGGCTCCCTACGAGCAGTACTTC	CASSLLLAPYEQYF
15	many	TRBJ2-3	-	TRBV30	TGTGCCTGGAGCGTCCCAGGGGATAGCACAGATACGCAGTATTTT	CAWSVPGDSTDTQYF
12	-	TRBJ1-2	TRBD1	TRBV6-5	TGTGCCAGCAGTTGGACAGGGCTTTGGTACACCTTC	CASSWTGLWYTF
17	-	TRBJ1-1	-	TRBV28	TGTGCCAGCAGTTTGCTACCGGTCGGGACCGTTAACACTGAAGCTTTCTTT	CASSLLPVGTVNTEAFF
15	-	TRBJ1-3	-	TRBV29-1	TGCAGCGCTGTATTAGCCGAAGTCTCTGGAAACACCATATATTTT	CSAVLAEVSGNTIYF
13	-	TRBJ1-5	-	TRBV15	TGTGCCACCAGCAGAGAGGGAAATCAGCCCCAGCATTTT	CATSREGNQPQHF
17	-	TRBJ2-7	-	TRBV4-1	TGCGCCAGCAGCCAAGAATCCCCGCCGGGCCCCTCCTACGAGCAGTACTTC	CASSQESPPGPSYEQYF
13	-	TRBJ1-2	-	TRBV10-3	TGTGCCATCAGTGAGCTAAGGACGGATGGCTACACCTTC	CAISELRTDGYTF
14	few	TRBJ2-2	TRBD1	TRBV4-1	TGCGCCAGCAGCCCAGGGGGCGAGACCGGGGAGCTGTTTTTT	CASSPGGETGELFF
11	few	TRBJ1-5	-	TRBV7-9	TGTGCCAGCAGCTTGTATTTGCCCCAGCATTTT	CASSLYLPQHF
15	-	TRBJ1-4	-	TRBV7-9	TGTGCCAGCAGCTTGGTAACCGGGACTAATGAAAAACTGTTTTTT	CASSLVTGTNEKLFF
10	few	TRBJ2-7	-	TRBV29-1	TGCAGCGCATCCTCCGGGGAGCAGTACTTC	CSASSGEQYF
16	-	TRBJ2-7	-	TRBV7-2	TGTGCCAGCAGCTTAAGCCGCTCGAACAGGGCCCACGAGCAGTACTTC	CASSLSRSNRAHEQYF
11	-	TRBJ2-3	-	TRBV20-1	TGCAGCGGACAGTACACAGATACGCAGTATTTT	CSGQYTDTQYF
16	once	TRBJ1-1	-	TRBV7-2	TGTGCCAGCAGCTTAGCGTACGGGGGGAGGAACACTGAAGCTTTCTTT	CASSLAYGGRNTEAFF
13	-	TRBJ2-1	-	TRBV7-2	TGTGCCAGCAGCTTAGCGGAGGGACTCGGGAACCTCTTC	CASSLAEGLGNLF
14	-	TRBJ2-6	-	TRBV2	TGTGCCAGCAAAGCTATCTCTGGGGCCAACGTCCTGACTTTC	CASKAISGANVLTF
14	-	TRBJ1-2	TRBD1	TRBV10-3	TGTGCCATCAGTGAGGCGGGACAGTCCTACAACTACACCTTC	CAISEAGQSYNYTF
11	-	TRBJ2-7	-	TRBV7-2	TGTGCCAGCAGCTTCTCCTACGAGCAGTACTTC	CASSFSYEQYF
10	-	TRBJ1-1	-	TRBV6-5	TGTGCCAGCGATCACACTGAAGCTTTCTTT	CASDHTEAFF
13	-	TRBJ1-5	-	TRBV28	TGTGCCACCCCCTGGGCAGGGCGTCAGCCCCAGCATTTT	CATPWAGRQPQHF
14	few	TRBJ2-7	TRBD1	TRBV10-3	TGTGCGCGCATGGACAGGCCCCCTTCCTACGAGCAGTACTTC	CARMDRPPSYEQYF
15	few	TRBJ2-1	TRBD2	TRBV10-3	TGTGCCATCAGACCAGCGGGGGGGCCGAGCAATGAGCAGTTCTTC	CAIRPAGGPSNEQFF
12	-	TRBJ2-7	-	TRBV30	-	CAWTFGPGEQYF
14	-	TRBJ1-2	TRBD1	TRBV6-6	TGTGCCAGCGGGACAGGGCCTACTAACTATGGCTACACCTTC	CASGTGPTNYGYTF
17	-	TRBJ1-2	-	TRBV10-3	TGTGCCATCAGTTCCGGGACGGACCCCTTAGCTAACTATGGCTACACCTTC	CAISSGTDPLANYGYTF
13	-	TRBJ2-7	TRBD1	TRBV18	TGTGCCAGCTCCCCGGACAGGGCCTACGAGCAGTACTTC	CASSPDRAYEQYF
19	few	TRBJ1-1	TRBD1	TRBV23-1	TGCGCCAGCAGTCAATCGATCTGTCTACAGGGGGCGAGGGTGGCTGAAGCTTTCTTT	CASSQSICLQGARVAEAFF
16	-	TRBJ2-3	TRBD1	TRBV6-5	TGTGCCAGCAGTTACAGTAAGGGGGCCCACACAGATACGCAGTATTTT	CASSYSKGAHTDTQYF
14	-	TRBJ2-3	TRBD2	TRBV6-5	TGTGCCAGCAGTCGCGGGGGGCGGACAGATACGCAGTATTTT	CASSRGGRTDTQYF
15	-	TRBJ2-3	-	TRBV30	TGTGCCTGGAGTCCCTCCAGGGTAACGTCAGATACGCAGTATTTT	CAWSPSRVTSDTQYF
15	-	TRBJ2-7	-	TRBV28	TGTGCCAGCAGCACGGGGGGCCCGAAAACCTACGAGCAGTACTTC	CASSTGGPKTYEQYF
13	-	TRBJ2-7	-	TRBV28	TGTGCCAGCAGTTTAGGCGGGCAGGACGAGCAGTACTTC	CASSLGGQDEQYF
15	-	TRBJ2-1	TRBD2	TRBV19	TGTGCCAGTAGTAGCGGGGGGAGCTCCTACAATGAGCAGTTCTTC	CASSSGGSSYNEQFF
14	-	TRBJ2-5	-	TRBV7-6	TGTGCCAGCAGCTTAGATTCGGGGCAAGAGACCCAGTACTTC	CASSLDSGQETQYF
12	few	TRBJ2-3	-	TRBV30	TGTGCCTGGACAGGGAGTTCCTACGGGCAGTATTTT	CAWTGSSYGQYF
14	-	TRBJ1-1	TRBD1	TRBV28	TGTGCCAGCATCACAGGGGGGCCGCGTACTGAAGCTTTCTTT	CASITGGPRTEAFF
16	-	TRBJ2-5	-	TRBV9	TGTGCCAGCAGCGTAGGTTCCTCCGGGAAGCAAGAGACCCAGTACTTC	CASSVGSSGKQETQYF
14	-	TRBJ2-3	-	TRBV5-1	TGCGCCAGCAGCTTGGGACAGAGCACAGATACGCAGTATTTT	CASSLGQSTDTQYF
15	-	TRBJ2-2	TRBD1	TRBV5-1	TGCGCCAGCAGCTCGGCGGGACAGGGGACCGGGGAGCTGTTTTTT	CASSSAGQGTGELFF
13	-	TRBJ1-2	TRBD1	TRBV7-2	TGTGCCAGCGGCCAGGGGGTCAACTATGGCTACAACTTC	CASGQGVNYGYNF
14	-	TRBJ1-1	TRBD1	TRBV10-3	TGTGCCAGCAAAAGACAGGGACTCAACACTGAAGCTTTCTTT	CASKRQGLNTEAFF
15	-	TRBJ2-2	-	TRBV27	TGTGCCAGCACAAACCTCGCCGGGCGGACCGGGGAGCTGTTTTTT	CASTNLAGRTGELFF
16	few	TRBJ1-1	-	TRBV4-1	TGCGCCAGCAGCCAAGAAATCAGAAGGTCCGCCACTGAAGCTTTCTTT	CASSQEIRRSATEAFF
13	-	TRBJ2-2	-	TRBV29-1	TGCAGCGTGGCGCATAGGGCGTCCGGGGAGCTGTTTTTT	CSVAHRASGELFF